A single sample is the source of the 20 T cell receptor beta chains below, sequenced in a study of early T cells in non-severe SARS-CoV-2 infection. TCRdb called the 5' RACE reads again in MiXCR, with one record for every CDR3 protein. The table includes some 71,000 distinct CDR3 sequences, around a tenth detected once. The sequencing input was whole blood. These TCRs come from an adult who was a healthcare worker with PCR-confirmed SARS-CoV-2 infection or an uninfected control (not recorded which).

This clonotype showed up many times. The chain has TRBV30 and TRBJ1-5; D ambiguous. Trimming stripped 0 bases from V and 7 bases from J, with 13 bases between. Germline V gene sequence: CDR1 GTSNPN, CDR2 SVGIG (reference sequence). The CDR3 runs to 14 residues. As DNA, the CDR3 is TGTGCCTGGAGTGTAGACGGGGTGGGCCAGCCCCAGCATTTT. Translated: CAWSVDGVGQPQHF.

V is TRBV7-8 and J is TRBJ2-1; D could derive from TRBD1 or TRBD2 (5 bases each). Germline CDR1 and CDR2: SGHVS and FQNEAQ. V lost 2 bases, J lost 4 bases, and 18 bases lay in between. This CDR3 has 17 residues. The CDR3 is CASSLYNRDRKYNEQFF. CDR3 DNA sequence: TGTGCCAGCAGCTTATACAACCGGGACCGAAAATACAATGAGCAGTTCTTC.

The rearrangement joins TRBV7-9 to TRBJ2-7, with D unresolved. The ends were cut back, 0 bases at V and 3 bases at J, with 9 bases in the middle. The CDR3 covers 14 residues. Germline CDR1 SEHNR, CDR2 FQNEAQ (reference sequence). The CDR3 sequence is CASSLAPSYYEQYF. DNA of the CDR3: TGTGCCAGCAGCTTAGCCCCGTCATACTACGAGCAGTACTTC.

The V and J genes are TRBV20-1 and TRBJ1-2, with D hard to call. Germline CDR1 is DFQATT and CDR2 is SNEGSKA (reference sequence). V was cut by 0 bases and J by 1 base, with 15 bases left in between. The CDR3 runs 16 residues. DNA for the CDR3: TGCAGTGCTAGAGATCCTGGGCAGATAATTAACTATGGCTACACCTTC. Its translation is CSARDPGQIINYGYTF.

V is TRBV6-5 and J is TRBJ2-2, with 11 positions matching TRBD2. V was pared by 7 bases and J by 1 base, with 8 bases of the junction left unmatched. The CDR3 is made up of 17 amino acids. The germline V gene encodes CDR1 MNHEY and CDR2 SVGAGI. The CDR3 bases are TGTGCCAGCACCGCGGGACTAGCGGAGTTGAACACCGGGGAGCTGTTTTTT. Its protein is CASTAGLAELNTGELFF.

This clonotype showed up many times. The CDR3 region has the DNA TGCGCCAGCAACCATCAGGGAAGTCACACCGGGGAGCTGTTTTTT. This translates into CASNHQGSHTGELFF. This rearrangement joins TRBV5-1 to TRBJ2-2; weak D call: TRBD1 (5 bases). The V end lost 6 bases, the J end lost 3 bases, and 15 bases lay between the germline ends. This CDR3 is 15 amino acids long. Germline V gene data show CDR1 as SGHRS and CDR2 as YFSETQ. Full variable domain (missing parts from reference TRBV5-1 and TRBJ2-2): KAGVTQTPRYLIKTRGQQVTLSCSPISGHRSVSWYQQTPGQGLQFLFEYFSETQRNKGNFPGRFSGRQFSNSRSEMNVSTLELGDSALYLCASNHQGSHTGELFFGEGSRLTVL.

This chain uses TRBV4-1 with TRBJ1-2, with D tentatively TRBD1 (5 bases). Germline CDR1 MGHRA, CDR2 YSYEKL. Trimming removed 5 bases at V and 4 bases at J, with 20 bases between. This CDR3 comprises 16 residues. The CDR3 bases are TGCGCCAGCAGCGCAGCCGCTTCGGACGGGGGCTATGGCTACACCTTC. Translation gives CASSAAASDGGYGYTF.

This clonotype was observed a handful of times. This chain connects TRBV7-9 to TRBJ2-3, with a possible D match to TRBD1 (5 bases). Germline CDR1 is SEHNR and CDR2 is FQNEAQ (reference sequence). There are 15 residues in the CDR3. The V and J ends lost 5 bases and 3 bases respectively, with 15 bases between them. CDR3 amino acids: CASSPPLQGTDTQYF. CDR3 DNA sequence: TGTGCCAGCAGCCCCCCCTTGCAGGGTACAGATACGCAGTATTTT. Looking up the rest from reference TRBV7-9 and TRBJ2-3 gives the full variable domain: DTGVSQNPRHKITKRGQNVTFRCDPISEHNRLYWYRQTLGQGPEFLTYFQNEAQLEKSRLLSDRFSAERPKGSFSTLEIQRTEQGDSAMYLCASSPPLQGTDTQYFGPGTRLTVL.

This clonotype was counted a few times. The chain carries TRBV30 and TRBJ1-5, with D tentatively TRBD1 (5 bases). V shed 2 bases and J shed 2 bases, with 10 bases lying between them. The germline V gene has CDR1 GTSNPN and CDR2 SVGIG (reference sequence). The CDR3 sequence is 14 residues long. In DNA form, the CDR3 reads TGTGCCTGGAGTCACAGAGGGGGCAATCAGCCCCAGCATTTT. The encoded protein is CAWSHRGGNQPQHF.

This clonotype has more than one count but fewer than ten. The chain combines TRBV4-2 with TRBJ1-6, with D possibly matching TRBD1 (6 bases). V lost 5 bases and J lost 10, with 12 bases in between. The CDR3 spans 13 residues. Germline V gene lookup returns CDR1 LGHNA and CDR2 YNFKEQ. CDR3 amino acids: CASSAGASSPLHF. The DNA for the CDR3 is TGTGCCAGCAGCGCAGGGGCAAGCTCACCCCTCCACTTT.

This clonotype has only a few counts. The chain uses TRBV18 and TRBJ1-2, with TRBD1 identical over 7 bases. From germline, CDR1 is KGHSH and CDR2 LQKENI. The CDR3 runs to 15 residues. V shed 3 bases, J shed 6 bases, and the junction held 10 bases outside the gene matches. The CDR3 sequence: CASSPKTGKLNGYTF. The CDR3 DNA is TGTGCCAGCTCACCTAAGACAGGGAAACTCAATGGCTACACCTTC.

This clonotype showed up many times. The chain uses TRBV30 and TRBJ2-3; 7 bases fit TRBD2. Germline CDR1 and CDR2: GTSNPN and SVGIG (reference sequence). V lost 3 bases, J lost 1 base, and 4 bases stayed unmatched. The CDR3 runs to 14 residues. Written as DNA, the CDR3 is TGTGCCTGGAGGTGCGGGGGAGGCACAGATACGCAGTATTTT. This translates into CAWRCGGGTDTQYF.

This clonotype was picked up many times. The gene calls are TRBV29-1 and TRBJ1-2, with TRBD1 matching over 7 bases. Germline CDR1 SQVTM, CDR2 ANQGSEA. The CDR3 has 11 amino acids. After removal of 6 bases from V and 2 bases from J, the junction contained 0 bases not matched to a gene. CDR3 residues: CSVQGNYGYTF. The CDR3 DNA is TGCAGCGTACAGGGGAACTATGGCTACACCTTC. Drawing the rest from reference TRBV29-1 and TRBJ1-2, the complete variable domain is SAVISQKPSRDICQRGTSLTIQCQVDSQVTMMFWYRQQPGQSLTLIATANQGSEATYESGFVIDKFPISRPNLTFSTLTVSNMSPEDSSIYLCSVQGNYGYTFGSGTRLTVV.

This clonotype was observed many times. The rearrangement uses TRBV5-1 and TRBJ2-2, with D perhaps matching TRBD1 (6 bases). Germline V gives CDR1 SGHRS, CDR2 YFSETQ. V was pared by 4 bases and J by 0 bases, with 10 bases between. The CDR3 has 15 residues. CDR3 loop: CASSPRQANTGELFF. In DNA, the CDR3 is TGCGCCAGCAGCCCACGACAGGCGAACACCGGGGAGCTGTTTTTT. Using reference TRBV5-1 and TRBJ2-2 for the parts outside the CDR3, the full variable domain is KAGVTQTPRYLIKTRGQQVTLSCSPISGHRSVSWYQQTPGQGLQFLFEYFSETQRNKGNFPGRFSGRQFSNSRSEMNVSTLELGDSALYLCASSPRQANTGELFFGEGSRLTVL.

This clonotype was seen only a few times. The J gene is TRBJ2-2, the V gene TRBV19; D remains ambiguous. V lost 6 bases, J lost 7 bases, and 6 bases lay in between. The CDR3 contains 11 residues. CDR1 and CDR2 (germline): LNHDA, SQIVND (reference sequence). As DNA, the CDR3 is TGTGCCAGTAGCGAACTCGGGGAGCTGTTTTTT. The encoded protein is CASSELGELFF.

This clonotype was found many times. Compared with germline, one end of the junction differs, possibly owing to a read error. The rearrangement links TRBV7-2 to TRBJ2-2; TRBD1 matches at 11 bases. Germline V CDR1 and CDR2: SGHTA, FQGNSA. The CDR3 consists of 17 residues. The CDR3 is CASSFHGQGANPGELFF. As DNA, the CDR3 is TGTGCCAGCAGCTTCCACGGACAGGGGGCGAACCCCGGGGAGCTGTTTTTT.

There are a few counts of this clonotype. The V call is TRBV27, the J call TRBJ1-2; 7 bases are shared with TRBD1. This CDR3 is built from 17 residues. CDR1 and CDR2 (germline): MNHEY, SMNVEV (reference sequence). V lost 2 bases, J lost 5 bases, and 14 bases stayed unmatched. CDR3 coding DNA: TGTGCCAGCAGTTTAGTCCTTCCTACAGGGGTGACGTATGGCTACACCTTC. Translated: CASSLVLPTGVTYGYTF.

This sequence joins TRBV11-2 and TRBJ2-7, with D hard to call. V shed 0 bases and J shed 1 base, with 10 bases lying between them. The CDR3 has 15 amino acids. CDR1 SGHAT and CDR2 FQNNGV come from the germline V gene. The CDR3 sequence is CASSLDQDASYEQYF. DNA of the CDR3: TGTGCCAGCAGCTTAGATCAGGACGCGTCCTACGAGCAGTACTTC.

This chain links TRBV7-6 with TRBJ1-1, with 12 bases matching TRBD1. Germline V lookup: CDR1 SGHVS, CDR2 FNYEAQ. CDR3 length equals 19 residues. V dropped 2 bases and J dropped 3; count of bases not matched to a gene: 13. CDR3 nucleotides: TGTGCCAGCAGCTTACCCGAGTCCGGGACAGGGGGCGAGGACACTGAAGCTTTCTTT. This encodes CASSLPESGTGGEDTEAFF.

This clonotype was seen repeatedly, ten times or more. The J gene is TRBJ2-3, the V gene TRBV5-5; D is uncertain. Germline V gene data show CDR1 as SGHKS and CDR2 as YYEKEE (reference sequence). The CDR3 covers 12 residues. V lost 7 bases and J lost 7, with 13 bases in between. The CDR3 DNA reads as TGTGCCAGCGGGATTGACGGTTATACGCAGTATTTT. This encodes CASGIDGYTQYF.